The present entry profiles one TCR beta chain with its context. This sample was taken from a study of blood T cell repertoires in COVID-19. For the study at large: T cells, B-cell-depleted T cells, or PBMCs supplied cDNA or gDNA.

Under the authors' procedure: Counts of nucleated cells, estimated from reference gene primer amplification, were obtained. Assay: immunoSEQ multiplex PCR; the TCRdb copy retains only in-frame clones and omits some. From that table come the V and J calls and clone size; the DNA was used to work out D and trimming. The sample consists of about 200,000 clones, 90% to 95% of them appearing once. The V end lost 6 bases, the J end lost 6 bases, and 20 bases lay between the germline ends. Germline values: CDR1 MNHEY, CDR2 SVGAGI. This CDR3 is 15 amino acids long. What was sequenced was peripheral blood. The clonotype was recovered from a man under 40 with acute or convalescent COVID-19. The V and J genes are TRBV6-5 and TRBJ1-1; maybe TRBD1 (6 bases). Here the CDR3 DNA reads TGTGCCAGCAGAAAAGGGCCAGGGGACCCAGCTGAAGCTTTCTTT. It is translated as CASRKGPGDPAEAFF.